These 23 T cell receptor beta chains were all obtained from the same sample, sequenced in a study of cytomegalovirus exposure and HLA in healthy donors. Primers for the PCR totalled 60 Vbeta and 13 Jbeta. Generated by immunoSEQ multiplex PCR, the TCRdb table keeps only in-frame clones and is missing some. Among under 200,000 clones listed, around 79% were seen once. The sequenced sample consisted of PBMCs. The receptors stem from a female donor in good health and CMV-seronegative.

J is TRBJ1-2 and V is TRBV30; the D gene is possibly TRBD1 (6 bases). V dropped 4 bases and J dropped 2 bases, with 14 bases sitting between them. Germline V gives CDR1 GTSNPN, CDR2 SVGIG (reference sequence). The CDR3 runs 14 residues. As DNA, the CDR3 is TGTGCCTGGATGGCAGGGGCGCAAAACTATGGCTACACCTTC. Amino acid sequence: CAWMAGAQNYGYTF.

J is TRBJ2-1 and V is TRBV7-2; 9 bases match TRBD2. This CDR3 has 16 amino acids. V lost 2 bases and J lost 3; bases outside the gene matches: 5. CDR1 is SGHTA and CDR2 is FQGNSA in the germline V gene. Here the CDR3 DNA reads TGTGCCAGCAGCTTAACGTCTAGCGGGGTCTACAATGAGCAGTTCTTC. Translation gives CASSLTSSGVYNEQFF.

V is TRBV28 and J is TRBJ1-5; perhaps TRBD1 as D (6 bases). Germline lookup yields CDR1 MDHEN and CDR2 SYDVKM. The V gene lost 5 bases and the J gene lost 6 bases, with 17 bases spanning the gap. This CDR3 spans 15 amino acids. CDR3 region: CASSVQGRVVQPQHF. As DNA, the CDR3 is TGTGCCAGCAGTGTACAGGGTAGAGTGGTTCAGCCCCAGCATTTT.

The chain employs TRBV28 and TRBJ2-3; a weak D match, TRBD1 (5 bases). Germline V gene sequence: CDR1 MDHEN, CDR2 SYDVKM. The V and J ends lost 4 bases and 2 bases respectively, with 13 bases between them. This CDR3 comprises 15 residues. CDR3 sequence reads: CASSSPGSSTDTQYF. For the CDR3, the DNA is TGTGCCAGCAGTTCACCAGGGTCATCCACAGATACGCAGTATTTT. The whole variable domain, filled in from reference TRBV28 and TRBJ2-3, reads DVKVTQSSRYLVKRTGEKVFLECVQDMDHENMFWYRQDPGLGLRLIYFSYDVKMKEKGDIPEGYSVSREKKERFSLILESASTNQTSMYLCASSSPGSSTDTQYFGPGTRLTVL.

This clone was picked up one time. This chain joins TRBV6-6 and TRBJ2-7, with D unclear. The CDR3 sequence is 12 residues long. V shed 6 bases and J shed 0 bases, with 6 bases lying between them. Germline V gene sequence: CDR1 MNHNY, CDR2 SVGAGI (reference sequence). This CDR3 reads CASRLSSYEQYF. The CDR3 DNA is TGTGCCAGCAGACTGAGCTCCTACGAGCAGTACTTC.

The CDR3, as DNA: TGCGCCAGCAGCCTGGGGAGCGGGGGCCTTCTGGCCAATGAGCAGTTCTTC. Amino acid sequence: CASSLGSGGLLANEQFF. The chain uses TRBV4-1 and TRBJ2-1, with TRBD2 matching 8 bases. Trimming removed 4 bases from V and 6 bases from J; junction bases left unmatched: 14. Germline CDR1 reads MGHRA; CDR2 reads YSYEKL. The CDR3 has 17 amino acids.

The rearrangement joins TRBV18 to TRBJ2-5; D remains unclear. The CDR3 contains 14 residues. The V and J ends lost 4 bases and 5 bases respectively, with 14 bases between them. Germline V gives CDR1 KGHSH, CDR2 LQKENI. This chain's CDR3 is CASSLSGPLETQYF. In DNA form, the CDR3 reads TGTGCCAGCTCACTTTCGGGTCCCTTGGAGACCCAGTACTTC. The whole variable domain, remainder taken from reference TRBV18 and TRBJ2-5, is NAGVMQNPRHLVRRRGQEARLRCSPMKGHSHVYWYRQLPEEGLKFMVYLQKENIIDESGMPKERFSAEFPKEGPSILRIQQVVRGDSAAYFCASSLSGPLETQYFGPGTRLLVL.

V gene TRBV6-5 combines with J gene TRBJ1-2; D is possibly TRBD1 (5 bases). CDR1 is MNHEY, CDR2 SVGAGI, per germline. The CDR3 spans 15 residues. Between the trimmed V and J ends, which lost 2 bases and 4 bases, there was a span of 14 bases. This CDR3 reads CASSYRGEFGYGYTF. The DNA of the CDR3 is TGTGCCAGCAGTTACCGGGGGGAATTTGGCTATGGCTACACCTTC.

This clone was seen just once. The chain carries TRBV13 and TRBJ1-3; D remains ambiguous. CDR1 and CDR2 (germline): PRHDT, FYEKMQ (reference sequence). V gave up 5 bases and J gave up 1 base, with 6 bases separating them. The CDR3 has 13 residues. CDR3 in DNA: TGTGCCAGCAGCCGAGCTTCTGGAAACACCATATATTTT. It yields the protein CASSRASGNTIYF.

This clone was seen a few times. The genes are TRBV5-1 and TRBJ2-2, with 8 bases that match TRBD1. The CDR3 has 16 residues. After removal of 4 bases from V and 4 bases from J, the junction contained 9 bases not matched to a gene. Looked up from germline, CDR1 is SGHRS and CDR2 is YFSETQ. CDR3 in amino acids: CASSASGGAGTGELFF. CDR3 DNA sequence: TGCGCCAGCAGCGCGTCAGGGGGCGCGGGCACCGGGGAGCTGTTTTTT.

The chain combines TRBV9 with TRBJ1-2; tentatively, D is TRBD1 (5 bases). The CDR3 is 12 amino acids. Germline values: CDR1 SGDLS, CDR2 YYNGEE. Between the trimmed V and J ends, which lost 2 bases and 4 bases, there was a span of 6 bases. For the CDR3, the DNA is TGTGCCAGCAGCGTGGGGGGCTATGGCTACACCTTC. This encodes CASSVGGYGYTF.

CDR3 sequence (DNA): TGTGCCAGCAGCGTGACTACCCCGGGACAGGGGATCGACGAGCAGTACTTC. As protein: CASSVTTPGQGIDEQYF. The chain combines TRBV9 with TRBJ2-7; TRBD1 matches at 10 bases. Germline V gene lookup returns CDR1 SGDLS and CDR2 YYNGEE. The CDR3 extends over 17 amino acids. J gave up 5 bases and V 2 bases, and 13 bases lay outside the gene matches.

The table lists this clone with a count of one. The chain recombines TRBV28 with TRBJ2-2, with no clear D. The germline V gene has CDR1 MDHEN and CDR2 SYDVKM. V gave up 1 base and J gave up 6 bases, with 12 bases separating them. The CDR3 spans 15 residues. The CDR3 here is CASSLSPTPSGELFF. In nucleotides, the CDR3 is TGTGCCAGCAGTTTATCCCCGACTCCATCCGGGGAGCTGTTTTTT.

The CDR3 protein is CASSPVGGQYYEQYF. The CDR3 DNA is TGTGCCAGCAGCCCAGTGGGCGGACAATATTACGAGCAGTACTTC. This chain links TRBV7-8 with TRBJ2-7; TRBD1 might be the D (5 bases). Germline V CDR1 and CDR2: SGHVS, FQNEAQ. The CDR3 spans 15 residues. V was trimmed by 5 bases and J by 4 bases, leaving 18 bases between them. Full variable domain (remainder filled in from reference TRBV7-8 and TRBJ2-7): GAGVSQSPRYKVAKRGQDVALRCDPISGHVSLFWYQQALGQGPEFLTYFQNEAQLDKSGLPSDRFFAERPEGSVSTLKIQRTQQEDSAVYLCASSPVGGQYYEQYFGPGTRLTVT.

The sample holds one count of this clone. The chain is built from TRBV6-5 and TRBJ1-1; D is possibly TRBD1 (6 bases). The CDR3 sequence is 15 residues long. V was shortened by 2 bases and J by 1 base, with 11 bases between the two germline ends. CDR1 MNHEY and CDR2 SVGAGI come from the germline V gene. The CDR3 sequence: CASSYNPTGNTEAFF. CDR3 coding DNA: TGTGCCAGCAGTTACAACCCGACAGGGAACACTGAAGCTTTCTTT.

V is TRBV4-1 and J is TRBJ2-3, with 7 nucleotides matching TRBD1. The CDR3 length is 15 residues. CDR1 MGHRA and CDR2 YSYEKL come from the germline V gene. V dropped 4 bases and J dropped 2; count of bases not matched to a gene: 6. For the CDR3, the DNA is TGCGCCAGCAGCCTGGAAGAGGGGGCCACAGATACGCAGTATTTT. Translating gives CASSLEEGATDTQYF.

The chain recombines TRBV7-9 with TRBJ1-4, with TRBD1 as a possible D gene (5 bases). The CDR3 is 15 residues long. Per the germline V gene, CDR1 is SEHNR and CDR2 is FQNEAQ (reference sequence). Trimming shortened V by 2 bases and J by 2 bases, and 9 bases separated the two germline ends. CDR3 region: CASSLSRVTNEKLFF. CDR3 in DNA: TGTGCCAGCAGCTTAAGCAGGGTCACTAATGAAAAACTGTTTTTT.

The genes are TRBV14 and TRBJ2-1; perhaps TRBD1 as D (6 bases). Trimming left V 4 bases short and J 10 bases short, with 17 bases between. The CDR3 consists of 14 residues. Germline values: CDR1 SGHDN, CDR2 FVKESK. CDR3 sequence reads: CASSLEGGVLEQFF. CDR3 nucleotide sequence: TGTGCCAGCAGCCTCGAAGGGGGAGTCTTAGAGCAGTTCTTC.

The chain uses TRBV2 and TRBJ1-2; possibly TRBD1 for D (5 bases). The CDR3 runs 15 residues. V shed 7 bases and J shed 4 bases, with 19 bases lying between them. Germline-derived CDR1 and CDR2 are SNHLY and FYNNEI. CDR3 nucleotides: TGTGCCAGCAAAGTGACAGCAGGCGTTAGCTATGGCTACACCTTC. It specifies CASKVTAGVSYGYTF. Full variable domain (remainder filled in from reference TRBV2 and TRBJ1-2): EPEVTQTPSHQVTQMGQEVILRCVPISNHLYFYWYRQILGQKVEFLVSFYNNEISEKSEIFDDQFSVERPDGSNFTLKIRSTKLEDSAMYFCASKVTAGVSYGYTFGSGTRLTVV.

This chain uses TRBV7-3 with TRBJ2-1; D perhaps matches TRBD2 (5 bases). V lost 5 bases, J lost 0 bases, and 14 bases lay in between. CDR1 and CDR2 from the germline V gene are SGHTA and FQGTGA. The CDR3 has 16 residues. The DNA for the CDR3 is TGTGCCAGCAGCCCCTCGGACTGGAGCTCCTACAATGAGCAGTTCTTC. Translation gives CASSPSDWSSYNEQFF.

In this sample, this clone turned up a few times. The J gene is TRBJ1-4, the V gene TRBV10-3, with D unclear. V lost 10 bases and J 0 bases, leaving 15 bases between the germline ends. The V gene's germline CDR1 is ENHRY and CDR2 SYGVKD. This CDR3 contains 15 residues. The CDR3 spells CATSTQIATNEKLFF. The CDR3 coding sequence is TGTGCCACCTCGACACAGATTGCAACTAATGAAAAACTGTTTTTT.

The chain employs TRBV7-9 and TRBJ2-3; 9 bases map to TRBD2. V was clipped by 5 bases and J by 4 bases; unmatched bases: 10. The CDR3 has 16 amino acids. In germline, CDR1 is SEHNR, CDR2 FQNEAQ (reference sequence). The chain's CDR3 is CASSTGLARGADTQYF. CDR3 nucleotides: TGTGCCAGCAGCACCGGACTAGCGCGAGGAGCAGATACGCAGTATTTT.

The V call is TRBV7-2, the J call TRBJ1-4, with 8 nucleotides matching TRBD1. The CDR3 contains 15 residues. Germline assignment: CDR1 SGHTA and CDR2 FQGNSA. V lost 5 bases and J lost 3; bases outside the gene matches: 5. In nucleotides, the CDR3 is TGTGCCAGCAGCCGACAGGGGTATCCTAATGAAAAACTGTTTTTT. Protein: CASSRQGYPNEKLFF.